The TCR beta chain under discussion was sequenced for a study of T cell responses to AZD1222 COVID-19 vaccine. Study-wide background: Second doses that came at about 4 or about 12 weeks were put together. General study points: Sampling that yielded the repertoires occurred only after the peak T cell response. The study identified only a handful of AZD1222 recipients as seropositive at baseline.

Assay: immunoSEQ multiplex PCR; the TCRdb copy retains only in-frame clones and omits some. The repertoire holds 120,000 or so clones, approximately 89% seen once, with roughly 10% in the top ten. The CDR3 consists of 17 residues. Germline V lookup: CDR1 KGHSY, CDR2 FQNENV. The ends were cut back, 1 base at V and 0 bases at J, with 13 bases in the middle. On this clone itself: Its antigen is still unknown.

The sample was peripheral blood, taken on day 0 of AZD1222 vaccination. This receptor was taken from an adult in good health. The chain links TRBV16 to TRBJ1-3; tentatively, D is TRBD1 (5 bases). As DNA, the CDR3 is TGTGCCAGCAGCCAATTCGGAGCGGGGCTCTCTGGAAACACCATATATTTT. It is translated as CASSQFGAGLSGNTIYF. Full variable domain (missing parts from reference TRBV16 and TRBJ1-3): GEEVAQTPKHLVRGEGQKAKLYCAPIKGHSYVFWYQQVLKNEFKFLISFQNENVFDETGMPKERFSAKCLPNSPCSLEIQATKLEDSAVYFCASSQFGAGLSGNTIYFGEGSWLTVV.